The T cell receptor (beta chain) described here comes from a study of cytomegalovirus exposure and HLA in healthy donors. Points from the study as a whole: Reported results showed that the classifier diagnosed cytomegalovirus status with high specificity and sensitivity.

Use of 60 Vbeta and 13 Jbeta primers characterized the PCR. The table came from immunoSEQ multiplex PCR; TCRdb's copy has only in-frame clones and leaves some out. The sample yields some 110,000 clones, 79% seen once. Germline values: CDR1 LNHDA, CDR2 SQIVND (reference sequence). J was trimmed by 0 bases and V by 5 bases; bases with no gene match: 6. This CDR3 is 16 amino acids long. As for this clone: Antigen: not known.

Sequenced material: PBMCs. The TCR comes from a woman in her late teens or twenties in good health and CMV-seropositive. This chain uses TRBV19 with TRBJ1-3; 8 positions match TRBD1. CDR3 nucleotide sequence: TGTGCCAGTAGTGTTCCGGGACAGGTCTCTGGAAACACCATATATTTT. Translated, it gives CASSVPGQVSGNTIYF.